Given below is one TCR beta chain in context. CDR3 size: 13 residues. Trimming stripped 2 bases from V and 8 bases from J, with 7 bases between. The V gene's germline CDR1 is MDHEN and CDR2 SYDVKM. This record belongs to a study of T cell responses to AZD1222 COVID-19 vaccine. Sequenced by immunoSEQ multiplex PCR; TCRdb stores in-frame clones only, minus some. The sample holds 95,000 to 150,000 clones, 75% to 90% seen once. The receptor's source is an adult in good health. The sample here was peripheral blood, taken on day 0 of AZD1222 vaccination. V is TRBV28 and J is TRBJ1-6, with D hard to call. The CDR3 reads CASSLGAYSPLHF. In nucleotides, the CDR3 is TGTGCCAGCAGTTTAGGAGCCTATTCACCCCTCCACTTT.